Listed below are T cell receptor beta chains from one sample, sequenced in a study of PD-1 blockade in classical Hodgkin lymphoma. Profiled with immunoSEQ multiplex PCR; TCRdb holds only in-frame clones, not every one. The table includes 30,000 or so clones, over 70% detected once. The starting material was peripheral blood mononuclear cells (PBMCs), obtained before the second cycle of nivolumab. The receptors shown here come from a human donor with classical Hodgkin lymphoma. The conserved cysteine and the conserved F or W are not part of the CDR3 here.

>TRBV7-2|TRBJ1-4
ASNQGGADEKLF
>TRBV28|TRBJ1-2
ASSTQGGANYGYT
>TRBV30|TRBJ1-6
AWSPRQGVYYNSPLH
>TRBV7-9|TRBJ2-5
ASSSPKEETQY
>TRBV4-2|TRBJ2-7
ASSQDTTGGREQY
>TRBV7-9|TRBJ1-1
ASRTGVKTEAF
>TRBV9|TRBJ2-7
ASSALRTGGEQY
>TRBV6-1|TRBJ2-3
ASGAQGAGTDTQY
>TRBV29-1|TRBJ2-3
SGERGTDTQY
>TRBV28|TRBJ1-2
ASSPRGLQGKEGYT
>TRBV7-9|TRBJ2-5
ASSTWGAGGPGGTQY
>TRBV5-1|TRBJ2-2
ASSLVNGELF
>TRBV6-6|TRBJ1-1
ASRKTSNTEAF
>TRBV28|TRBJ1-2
ASSSMSGQGAIYGYT
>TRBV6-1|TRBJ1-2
ASSALAGTVNYGYT
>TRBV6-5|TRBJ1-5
ASSWDRDQPQH
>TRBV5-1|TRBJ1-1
ASSSGGPTEAF
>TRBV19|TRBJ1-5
ASSIDEWVVGRQPQH
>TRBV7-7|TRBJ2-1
ASSLVPAGYNEQF
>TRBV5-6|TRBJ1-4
ASSLAVREKLF